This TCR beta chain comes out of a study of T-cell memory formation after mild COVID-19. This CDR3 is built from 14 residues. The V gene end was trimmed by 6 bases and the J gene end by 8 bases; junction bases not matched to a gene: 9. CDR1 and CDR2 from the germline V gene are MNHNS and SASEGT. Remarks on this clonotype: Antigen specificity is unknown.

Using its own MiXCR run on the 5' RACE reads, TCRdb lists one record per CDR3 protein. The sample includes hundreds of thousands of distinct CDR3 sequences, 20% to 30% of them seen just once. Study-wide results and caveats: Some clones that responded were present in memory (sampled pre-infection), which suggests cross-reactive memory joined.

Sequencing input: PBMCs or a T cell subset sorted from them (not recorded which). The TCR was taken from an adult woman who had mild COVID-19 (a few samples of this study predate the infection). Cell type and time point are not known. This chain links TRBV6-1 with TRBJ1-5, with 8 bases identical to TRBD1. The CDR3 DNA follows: TGTGCCAGCAGAGACAGGGGCGGGTCGAAGCCCCAGCATTTT. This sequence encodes CASRDRGGSKPQHF.